Listed below are T cell receptor beta chains from one sample, sequenced in a study of blood T cells in healthy people across ages. TCRdb ran MiXCR on the 5' RACE reads and lists one entry per CDR3 protein. The table has around 1.5 million distinct CDR3 sequences, approximately 38% seen once. The sequenced sample consisted of blood. These TCRs come from a woman aged 18-29 years in good health. Each CDR3 is given with its conserved first and last residue. A D gene is named only where the DNA matches it firmly. Some rows have no size entry. The others give once, few or many, or a class for an expanded clone.

>TRBV5-1|NA|TRBJ1-1|NA
TGCGCCAGCAGCTTGGACGGGCCTTCAAGGGGTGAAGCTTTCTTT
CASSLDGPSRGEAFF
>TRBV12-3/TRBV12-4|TRBD1|TRBJ1-1|NA
TGTGCCAGCAGAAACAGGGGGCGGAACACTGAAGCTTTCTTT
CASRNRGRNTEAFF
>TRBV10-1|TRBD2|TRBJ2-1|NA
TGCGCCAGCAGTGAGTCGACGCTATTAACTAGCGGGAGGGTCTACAATGAGCAGTTCTTC
CASSESTLLTSGRVYNEQFF
>TRBV20-1|NA|TRBJ2-1|few
TGCAGTCCACGAGGGGTTTTGGACAATGAGCAGTTCTTC
CSPRGVLDNEQFF
>TRBV29-1|TRBD1|TRBJ1-4|few
TGCAGCGTTGAAAGCCTGGGACAGGGTAGTGAAAAACTGTTTTTT
CSVESLGQGSEKLFF
>TRBV27|TRBD2|TRBJ2-3|many
TGTGCCAGCAGTCTCACGGGGGGGAGCACAGATACGCAGTATTTT
CASSLTGGSTDTQYF
>TRBV6-6|NA|TRBJ2-1|NA
TGTGCCAGCAGTTACTCGATAGGGGGGCCCTACAATGAGCAGTTCTTC
CASSYSIGGPYNEQFF
>TRBV19|TRBD2|TRBJ2-5|NA
TGTGCCACTACAGCGGGGCGGGGGGGCTTGGAGACCCAGTACTTC
CATTAGRGGLETQYF
>TRBV12-3/TRBV12-4|TRBD2|TRBJ2-7|few
TGTGCCAGCAGTTCCTCGGGGCGGGGGGTTGGCGAGCAGTACTTC
CASSSSGRGVGEQYF
>TRBV29-1|TRBD1|TRBJ2-2|NA
TGCAGCCTCGGGACAGGCACCGGGGAGCTGTTTTTT
CSLGTGTGELFF
>TRBV30|NA|TRBJ2-3|NA
TGTGCCTGGAGTCAGGGACTGGGTGTATTGGATACGCAGTATTTT
CAWSQGLGVLDTQYF
>TRBV4-1|TRBD2|TRBJ2-2|NA
TGCGCCAGCAGCCAAGATTGGACTAGCGGGACCGGGGAGCTGTTTTTT
CASSQDWTSGTGELFF
>TRBV5-1|NA|TRBJ1-4|few
TGCGCCAGCAGCTTGGTACCGGGGGCTGGGGAAAAACTGTTTTTT
CASSLVPGAGEKLFF
>TRBV20-1|NA|TRBJ1-1|few
TGCAGTGCCCTAGGGACTGAAAACACTGAAGCTTTCTTT
CSALGTENTEAFF
>TRBV12-3/TRBV12-4|NA|TRBJ2-7|NA
TGTGCCAGCAGTTTAGCGCGCAAATTTGGGGGAGGCCCAACTGTTCTTTTCTACGAGCAGTACTTC
CASSLARKFGGGPTVLFYEQYF
>TRBV21-1|NA|TRBJ2-5|NA
TGTGCCAGCATTCAAAATTGGGGGTTGGAGACCCAGTACTTC
CASIQNWGLETQYF
>TRBV10-3|NA|TRBJ2-6|NA
TGTGCCATCAGTGAGAGGGCCTCTGGGGCCAACGTCCTGACTTTC
CAISERASGANVLTF
>TRBV20-1|NA|TRBJ1-2|few
TGCAGTGCTGTGGGGGGGGGAGATGGCTACACCTTC
CSAVGGGDGYTF
>TRBV29-1|NA|TRBJ1-5|NA
TGCAGCGTTGCCGGGGGTAGCAATCAGCCCCAGCATTTT
CSVAGGSNQPQHF
>TRBV11-2|TRBD2|TRBJ2-5|NA
TGTGCCAGCAGCTCCCCTGAGTTAGCGGGAGTCCGAGGTTGGCAAGAGACCCAGTACTTC
CASSSPELAGVRGWQETQYF
>TRBV20-1|NA|TRBJ2-5|NA
TGCAGTGCTAGAGATGTTGGACGACCCAGCTCCGGGACCCAGTACTTC
CSARDVGRPSSGTQYF
>TRBV15|NA|TRBJ1-4|NA
TGTGCCACCAGCCTCCAGATGGGGGTGTCTAATGAAAAACTGTTTTTT
CATSLQMGVSNEKLFF
>TRBV7-8|NA|TRBJ1-6|NA
TGTGCCAGCAGCCCCCGGACAGCCACCAGCTCCTATAATTCACCCCTCCACTTT
CASSPRTATSSYNSPLHF
>TRBV12-3/TRBV12-4|NA|TRBJ2-1|few
TGTGCCAGCAGCCTCCGGGACGGCAATGAGCAGTTCTTC
CASSLRDGNEQFF
>TRBV19|NA|TRBJ2-2|NA
TGTGCCGTGGGGGAGAGGGACAGGATCCGAAGCGGGATGATCACCGGGGAGCTGTTTTTT
CAVGERDRIRSGMITGELFF
>TRBV6-1|TRBD1|TRBJ2-7|NA
TGTGCCAGCAATCAAGACAGGGTTTGGTACGAGCAGTACTTC
CASNQDRVWYEQYF
>TRBV9|NA|TRBJ2-3|few
TGTGCCAGCAGCGAAACGGGTACGCAGTATTTT
CASSETGTQYF
>TRBV28|TRBD1|TRBJ2-4|NA
TGTGCCAGCAGGCTCAGACCGGGACAGGGGATGGCCAAAAACATTCAGTACTTC
CASRLRPGQGMAKNIQYF
>TRBV7-2|TRBD1|TRBJ2-5|once
TGTGCCAGCAAAGACAGGGGGCCTCAAGAGACCCAGTACTTC
CASKDRGPQETQYF
>TRBV5-1|TRBD2|TRBJ2-1|NA
TGCGCCAGCAGCTTTAGCGGGGGCCAATACGATGAGCAGTTCTTC
CASSFSGGQYDEQFF
>TRBV20-1|NA|TRBJ1-6|NA
TGCAGTGCTTTCAGAACACCCCCCCACTTT
CSAFRTPPHF
>TRBV21-1|NA|TRBJ2-3|few
TGTGCCAGCAGCATAGGACCAGATACGCAGTATTTT
CASSIGPDTQYF
>TRBV27|TRBD1|TRBJ2-1|few
TGTGCCAGCGCATGGACAGGGGGCCAGTACAATGAGCAGTTCTTC
CASAWTGGQYNEQFF
>TRBV20-1|NA|TRBJ2-7|NA
TGCAGCGCTAAGGAGGGCTCTAGCTCCTACGAGCAGTACTTC
CSAKEGSSSYEQYF
>TRBV4-1|NA|TRBJ1-2|few
TGCGCCAGCAGCCGAGAGAACTTAGCAAAATATGGCTACACCTTC
CASSRENLAKYGYTF
>TRBV6-6|NA|TRBJ2-2|few
TGTGCCAGCAGTTCCGGCAGGAACACCGGGGAGCTGTTTTTT
CASSSGRNTGELFF
>TRBV11-2|NA|TRBJ2-5|NA
TGTGCCAGCAGCCCCTGGGTGGGGCACGAGACCCAGTACTTC
CASSPWVGHETQYF
>TRBV27|TRBD1|TRBJ1-5|few
TGTGCCAGCAGTCCAGGGACAGGGGGCCGTCAGCCCCAGCATTTT
CASSPGTGGRQPQHF
>TRBV28|TRBD1|TRBJ1-2|NA
TGTGCCAGCAGAACCGGGACAGGGAGATATGGCTACACCTTC
CASRTGTGRYGYTF
>TRBV7-9|NA|TRBJ1-2|NA
TGTGCCAGCAGCCCGGGCGGGGTTCATGGCTACACCTTC
CASSPGGVHGYTF
>TRBV28|TRBD1|TRBJ2-1|NA
TGTGCCAGCTGGGGACAGCAAGAGACCCAGTTCTTC
CASWGQQETQFF
>TRBV25-1|NA|TRBJ1-2|NA
TGTGCCAGCCTAGGGGGGATCAACTATGGCTACACCTTC
CASLGGINYGYTF
>TRBV6-1|TRBD2|TRBJ2-1|few
TGTGCCAGCAGTGAAGGGGCGGGAGAAGGGACTGAGCAGTTCTTC
CASSEGAGEGTEQFF
>TRBV12-3/TRBV12-4|NA|TRBJ2-3|NA
TGTGCCAGCAGACCTTACACAGATATGCAGTATTTT
CASRPYTDMQYF
>TRBV2|NA|TRBJ1-5|NA
TGTGCCAGCACCTTACAGGCGAATCAGCCCCAGCATTTT
CASTLQANQPQHF
>TRBV27|TRBD1|TRBJ1-2|few
TGTGCCAGCAGTTTAATGGGGACAGGTGGCTATGGCTACACCTTC
CASSLMGTGGYGYTF
>TRBV4-1|NA|TRBJ2-7|many
TGCGCCAGCAGCCAGATGGCAGACAGCTCCTACGAGCAGTACTTC
CASSQMADSSYEQYF
>TRBV3-1|NA|TRBJ2-5|few
TGTGCCAGCCATCACCTTAGTGGGGAGACCCAGTACTTC
CASHHLSGETQYF